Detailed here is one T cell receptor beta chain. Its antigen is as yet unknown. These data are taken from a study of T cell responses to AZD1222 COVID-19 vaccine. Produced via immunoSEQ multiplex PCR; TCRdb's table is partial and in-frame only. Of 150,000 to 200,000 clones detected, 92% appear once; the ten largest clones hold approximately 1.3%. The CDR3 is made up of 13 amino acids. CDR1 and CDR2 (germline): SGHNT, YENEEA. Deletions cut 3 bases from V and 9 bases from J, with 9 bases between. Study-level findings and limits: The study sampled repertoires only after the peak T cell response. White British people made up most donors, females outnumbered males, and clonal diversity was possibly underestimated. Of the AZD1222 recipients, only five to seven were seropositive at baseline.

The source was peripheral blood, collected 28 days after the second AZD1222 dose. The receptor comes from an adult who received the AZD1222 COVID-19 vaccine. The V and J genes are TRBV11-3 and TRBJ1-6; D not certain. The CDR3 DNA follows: TGTGCCAGCAGCTTGTCTTCCGGTTCACCCCTCCACTTT. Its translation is CASSLSSGSPLHF. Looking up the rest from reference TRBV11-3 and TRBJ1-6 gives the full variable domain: EAGVVQSPRYKIIEKKQPVAFWCNPISGHNTLYWYLQNLGQGPELLIRYENEEAVDDSQLPKDRFSAERLKGVDSTLKIQPAELGDSAVYLCASSLSSGSPLHFGNGTRLTVT.